This T cell receptor (beta chain) was captured by sequencing in a study of OX40 agonist ivuxolimab in advanced cancers. About the research overall: At 0.01 to 10 mg/kg, ivuxolimab was administered intravenously to patients every 2 weeks. Findings of the study overall: In the 0.1 to 3.0 mg/kg range, CD4+ and CD8+ blood T cells had expanded clonally by week 6. Mean expanded clone counts were higher in CD8+ than CD4+ T cells.

The CDR3 runs 12 residues. The V end lost 8 bases, the J end lost 6 bases, and 10 bases lay between the germline ends. Germline V CDR1 and CDR2: MNHNS, SASEGT. Concerning this clone itself: Its antigen is not identified.

The assay was immunoSEQ multiplex PCR, and TCRdb's table has in-frame clones only and misses some. The sample gives tens of thousands of clones, 82% of which show up once; 1.8% is in the top ten. The material sequenced was CD4+ or CD8+ T cells sorted from blood, taken in a trial of the OX40 agonist ivuxolimab. The source of this sequence is an adult with an advanced solid tumor such as melanoma, head and neck, liver or kidney cancer. The chain links TRBV6-1 to TRBJ2-2; TRBD1 might be the D (6 bases). CDR3 in amino acids: CASSRTAGELFF. Here the CDR3 DNA reads TGTGCCAGCTCTCGGACAGCCGGGGAGCTGTTTTTT.